This T cell receptor beta chain was identified during a study of cytomegalovirus exposure and HLA in healthy donors (dated by TCRdb to the late 2010s). About the full investigation: In an earlier analysis of several hundred of the donors, about 270 Gb of sequence data and some 120 million unique TCR beta sequences from 180 million or so T cells were reported. The study aimed to test whether signatures of past pathogen exposure could be identified by cataloging public T cell receptors. The later analysis used no new phenotypic data to find candidate immune exposures, relying instead on TCR beta sequences and their occurrence across donors. To study patterns of TCR occurrence, a later analysis re-analyzed previously published TCR beta repertoires from more than 550 donors and added high-resolution HLA genotyping. The study used immunosequencing to profile the T cell repertoires of hundreds of subjects and linked those repertoires to cytomegalovirus serostatus. Among about 360 genotyped donors of the cohort, an average of roughly 240,000 unique TCR beta nucleotide sequences were sequenced per donor, roughly 18% of them non-productive. Donor age, sex, ethnicity and CMV serostatus were collected together with the repertoire data. The number of typed donors differed by locus: about 620-640 for A, B, C, DRB1 and DQB1; 500 to 550 for DQA1; fewer than 610 for DPA1; and approximately 450 for DPB1. To predict cytomegalovirus infection status, the study brought together high-throughput TCR immunosequencing, statistical association of individual TCRs with disease status, and machine learning. Every discovery cohort repertoire had been produced on one sequencing platform. HLA typing covered class I and class II loci at four-digit resolution. Of the roughly 390 genotyped donors, less than 85% were placed in the genetic ancestry cluster associated with self-reported Caucasian donors. An earlier analysis of fewer than 700 of the donors applied high-throughput TCR beta sequencing to assess whether each TCR beta V gene segment acted as functional or pseudogenic. Roughly five DR-DQ haplotypes were handled as single units for association and clustering because linkage in the cohort was strong. Besides the first cohort of approximately 670 subjects, a separate validation cohort made up of 120 different subjects was used. Genome-wide SNP genotypes for about 60% of the 666 donors were used in a later genetic analysis, which treated that subset as a discovery cohort. Roughly 300 gigabases of sequencing data and 80 million or so unique TCR sequences were included in an early release covering roughly 700 HLA-typed donors. Study-wide findings and limitations: A cluster of highly shared sequence variants was judged likely to represent a technical artifact of the sequencing pipeline. When HLA alleles, especially DR and DQ, strongly co-occurred, attributing TCR associations to individual alleles was difficult. In a later genetic analysis, fewer N-insertions in productive TCRs were reported among donors in an Asian-associated ancestry cluster than the approximately 670-donor mean. An association between a missense DCLRE1C variant and V-gene and J-gene trimming of TCR beta chains was found in a later genetic analysis and replicated in an independent cohort. The classifier was reported to diagnose cytomegalovirus status with high specificity and sensitivity in both the original cohort and the validation cohort. Because HLA typing was missing for some donors at each locus, association tests included only the typed subset. In this cohort, only TCR beta chains were sequenced, and detectable features were limited by the absence of alpha or paired-chain data. A later analysis found that HLA-associated TCR beta chains were more clonally expanded and had lower generation probabilities than equally common non-associated chains. In vitro tests confirmed that three of the cytomegalovirus-associated TCR beta chains recognize cytomegalovirus antigens. At a false discovery rate of 0.05, a later analysis linked 15,000 to 20,000 TCR beta sequences to specific HLA alleles. A further reported finding was that TCR beta sequences accurately predicted the HLA-A and HLA-B alleles for most subjects in the first cohort. A total of fewer than 200 TCR beta chains were listed by the study as associated with cytomegalovirus. A later analysis found that TCR association rates varied across HLA loci, with DRB1 alleles showing the most associated TCRs and HLA-C alleles the fewest. The 87-base-pair reads could not distinguish some IMGT-functional V segments, including TRBV6-2 and TRBV6-3, so those segments were excluded. Immune exposure information for the cohort was limited to CMV serostatus. In an earlier analysis of approximately 590 of the donors, most TCR beta V segments appeared in productive rearrangements about 87% or about 30% of the time, broadly matching IMGT annotations. A later analysis found that most CMV-associated TCR beta chains appeared HLA-restricted, with HLA associations seemingly driven largely by CMV exposure. According to the authors, the approach could potentially be generalized to other disease states and immunological phenotypes. The presence/absence analyses assumed that sequencing depth was roughly uniform across donors, and that assumption may not be true. While some public TCRs were present in many individuals, most TCR sequences turned up only very rarely across donors. In a later analysis, several top co-occurrence clusters were reported to appear linked to parvovirus B19, influenza, CMV and Epstein-Barr virus. Over 15 rarely observed V segments, including chromosome 9 orphons, were excluded from the earlier analysis of approximately 500 of the donors because counts were too low. Correlated functional status among segregating V segments might reflect linkage disequilibrium, but an unknown experimental factor could not be ruled out.

This clone was counted once. Its antigen specificity is not known. Base qualities are missing; no much larger clone stands one base away. In total, roughly 670 healthy bone marrow donors made up the cohort. At the time of sampling, every cohort member was nominally healthy, though immune exposures that went unrecorded were likely present. The donor tested CMV seronegative and was one of the 352 seronegative cohort members. Every donor gave a peripheral blood sample, and the peripheral blood mononuclear cells from that sample were used for TCR beta sequencing. Genomic DNA was extracted from the blood cell samples with the Qiagen DNeasy Blood Extraction Kit. CDR1 SNHLY and CDR2 FYNNEI are derived from the germline V gene. Trimming at the junction amounts to 6 bases on V and 2 bases on J, and the germline ends lie 8 bases apart. Taken from cysteine to phenylalanine, the CDR3 has 12 residues. The kept DNA is CDR3 alone, 36 bases in frame from the first base.

Library preparation employed the immunoSEQ multiplex PCR assay. For the multiplex PCR, a mixture combining 60 forward primers for TCR Vbeta segments and 13 reverse primers for TCR Jbeta segments was used. A multiplex PCR assay on genomic DNA amplified the CDR3 region of rearranged TCR beta genes. Amplified TCR beta libraries were sequenced as 87-base-pair reads on the Illumina HiSeq System. In the source study's methods: A later analysis counted tens of millions of unique TCR beta chains across the 700 or so repertoires, and around 12 million of these chains were shared by at least two donors. To remove PCR and sequencing errors, raw reads were error-corrected and collapsed into unique sequences using a nearest-neighbor algorithm that merged closely related sequences. To assign V, D and J gene segments, CDR3 sequences were aligned to IMGT reference sequences. For a sequence to be retained, a match of at least six nucleotides to both a V gene segment and a J gene segment was required. Rearrangements were called productive when the CDR3 lacked stop codons and stayed in frame with V and J; all others were non-productive. Following IMGT convention, CDR3 was defined as the stretch from the second conserved V-encoded cysteine up to the conserved J-encoded phenylalanine. Sequences without an unambiguous match to a single V gene segment were excluded from the earlier analysis of about 640 of the donors. An earlier analysis of approximately 590 of the donors called V segments functional above 56.7% productive rearrangements and segregating when the between-donor standard deviation exceeded 5%. A statistical classification framework was developed to diagnose cytomegalovirus status using the catalog of TCR beta chain sequences. In a later analysis, TCR nucleotide sequences were compared against IMGT/GENE-DB human TR gene sequences so that V and J genes could be assigned. Using the TCRdist pipeline, a later analysis assigned CDR3 sequences along with most-parsimonious VDJ recombination scenarios. In a later analysis, every TCR beta chain was defined by the combination of its CDR3 amino acid sequence and its V-gene family, and reads without a unique V-gene family were dropped. In a later analysis, some 600 highly shared, low-generation-probability nucleotide sequences were removed to address suspected cross-contamination and a sequencing artifact. For each public chain, a later analysis derived a clonal expansion index from normalized ranks of inferred template counts within each repertoire. A later analysis computed generation probabilities with a VDJ recombination model fitted to out-of-frame rearrangements, and checked the results against IGoR. A later analysis scored TCR-TCR, TCR-HLA and TCR-CMV co-occurrence with hypergeometric tests, applying a repertoire-size bias correction to TCR pairs. In a later analysis, false discovery rates were estimated by permuting HLA or CMV assignments 20 times. In a later analysis, co-occurring TCRs were grouped using DBSCAN, with TCRdist sequence similarity added in when clustering inside HLA-allele-positive subsets. For co-occurrence clustering, repertoires with fewer than 30,000 or more than 120,000 public chains were excluded, along with roughly five repertoires with anomalous nucleotide sharing. The source is immuneACCESS, and TCRdb retained only in-frame sequences with V and J called. Part of the clones is not carried over; for the studies checked, unresolved V genes explain less than half of this, and the remainder is unexplained. That table furnishes V, J and clone size, whereas the DNA furnished D and trimming. The sample table contains about 140,000 clones; only one count was recorded for around 77% of them. In total, the top ten clones hold 4.5% to 5% of the sample.

The sequenced material came from PBMCs. The rearranged chain carries TRBV2 and TRBJ2-7; TRBD2 is a weak D gene call, 5 bases matching. The TCR was taken from a woman between 50 and 59 years old in good health and CMV-seronegative. The nucleotide sequence reads as follows: TGTGCCAGCAGGGACTTAACCTACGAGCAGTACTTC. Its translation is CASRDLTYEQYF.